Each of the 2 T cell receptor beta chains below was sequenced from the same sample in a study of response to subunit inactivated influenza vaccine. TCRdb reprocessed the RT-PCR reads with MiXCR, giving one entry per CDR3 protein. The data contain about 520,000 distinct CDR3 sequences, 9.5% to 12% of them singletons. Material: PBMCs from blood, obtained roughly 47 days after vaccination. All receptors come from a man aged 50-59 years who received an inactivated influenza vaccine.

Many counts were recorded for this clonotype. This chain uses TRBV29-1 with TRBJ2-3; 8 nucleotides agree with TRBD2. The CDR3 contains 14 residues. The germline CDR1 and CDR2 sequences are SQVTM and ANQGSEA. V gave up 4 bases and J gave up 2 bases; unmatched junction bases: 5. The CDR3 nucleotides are TGCAGCGTTGGCCGGGGGGGGAACACAGATACGCAGTATTTT. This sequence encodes CSVGRGGNTDTQYF.

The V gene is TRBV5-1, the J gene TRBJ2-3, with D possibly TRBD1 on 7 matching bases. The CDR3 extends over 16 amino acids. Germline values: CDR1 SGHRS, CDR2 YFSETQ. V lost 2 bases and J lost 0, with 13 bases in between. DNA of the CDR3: TGCGCCAGCAGCTTTCCAGGGGGGACTAGCACAGATACGCAGTATTTT. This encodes CASSFPGGTSTDTQYF.